The TCR beta chain under discussion was sequenced for a study of blood T cell repertoires in COVID-19. Background on the study: T cells, B-cell-depleted T cells, or PBMCs provided the cDNA or gDNA that served as material.

This clone was detected only a few times. Per the study methods: Counts of nucleated cells, estimated from reference gene primer amplification, were obtained. Data came from immunoSEQ multiplex PCR; TCRdb stores just in-frame clones and leaves some out. V and J calls and clone size follow that table, whereas D and trimming were derived from the DNA. The sample yields more than 200,000 clones, around four fifths seen once. Germline V gene lookup returns CDR1 MDHEN and CDR2 SYDVKM. V was shortened by 5 bases and J by 3 bases, with 16 bases between the two germline ends. The CDR3 has 16 residues. Specimen: peripheral blood. The chain couples TRBV28 to TRBJ1-4; D unclear. This sequence was found in a man between 60 and 75 years old with acute or convalescent COVID-19. The CDR3 spells CASSPAGEGANEKLFF. The CDR3 coding sequence is TGTGCCAGCAGTCCCGCCGGGGAGGGAGCTAATGAAAAACTGTTTTTT.